The present TCR beta chain was sequenced within a study of T cells after yellow fever vaccination. This clonotype showed up just a few times. Antigen: not known. Study outcomes and limitations: Clones that expanded after primary vaccination mostly reappeared after the booster (around 96% CD4, around 87% CD8).

Researchers made TCR cDNA using 5'RACE template switching, and this step added a universal primer site and UMIs. TCRdb passed the 5' RACE reads through MiXCR, listing each CDR3 protein once. The sample records a few hundred thousand distinct CDR3 sequences, about 5.2% being singletons. V shed 3 bases, J shed 1 base, and the junction held 7 bases outside the gene matches. Germline-derived CDR1 and CDR2 are DFQATT and SNEGSKA (reference sequence). The CDR3 spans 16 residues. The chain uses TRBV20-1 and TRBJ1-5, with 9 bases that match TRBD1. Sequenced material: CD4+ T cells sorted from PBMCs, taken on the day of the yellow fever booster vaccination. The clonotype originates from a man aged 18 to 30 who received the YFV17D yellow fever vaccine. The CDR3 DNA reads TGCAGTGCTAGCCCGACAGGGGGGGGGAGCAATCAGCCCCAGCATTTT. This gives the protein CSASPTGGGSNQPQHF.